The 13 T cell receptor beta chains below all came from one sample that was sequenced in a study of TIL therapy for anti-PD-1-resistant metastatic lung cancer. Time point specified: pre-treatment sample, taken before nivolumab and TIL therapy. Sequencing used immunoSEQ v3. Profiled with immunoSEQ multiplex PCR; TCRdb holds only in-frame clones, not every one. The sample has tens of thousands of clones; approximately 86% are singletons. Sequenced here: blood, sampled at baseline. These TCRs come from a person between 30 and 79 years old with non-small cell lung cancer.

CDR3 sequence (DNA): TGTGCCAGTAGTATACGACCGGGACTAGTTGCCGGGGAGCTGTTTTTT. This translates into CASSIRPGLVAGELFF. The V and J genes are TRBV19 and TRBJ2-2; 8 bases are shared with TRBD2. Germline V gene sequence: CDR1 LNHDA, CDR2 SQIVND (reference sequence). V trimming: 2 bases; J trimming: 6 bases; junction bases outside the gene matches: 8. This CDR3 has 16 amino acids.

V is TRBV19 and J is TRBJ1-2; a possible D gene is TRBD1 (5 bases). CDR1 is LNHDA and CDR2 is SQIVND in the germline V gene (reference sequence). V lost 0 bases and J lost 3, with 11 bases in between. The CDR3 length is 15 residues. In DNA form, the CDR3 reads TGTGCCAGTAGTATAGACCGGGGCCGATACTATGGCTACACCTTC. It translates to CASSIDRGRYYGYTF.

V and J are TRBV28 and TRBJ2-7; D possibly corresponds to TRBD2 (6 bases). Germline lookup yields CDR1 MDHEN and CDR2 SYDVKM. The CDR3 runs 12 residues. Trimming took 7 bases from V and 6 from J, leaving 13 bases between them. CDR3 sequence: CASNGRGSEQYF. The DNA of the CDR3 is TGTGCCAGCAACGGTCGGGGGAGCGAGCAGTACTTC. The variable domain in full, with the rest retrieved from reference TRBV28 and TRBJ2-7, is DVKVTQSSRYLVKRTGEKVFLECVQDMDHENMFWYRQDPGLGLRLIYFSYDVKMKEKGDIPEGYSVSREKKERFSLILESASTNQTSMYLCASNGRGSEQYFGPGTRLTVT.

This chain uses TRBV10-1 with TRBJ2-7; 10 bases fit TRBD2. Germline loops: CDR1 WNHNN, CDR2 SYGVQD (reference sequence). The CDR3 is 14 amino acids. Trimming removed 4 bases from V and 0 bases from J; junction bases left unmatched: 0. The CDR3 region has the DNA TGCGCCAGCAGTGGGACTAGCGGCTCCTACGAGCAGTACTTC. The encoded protein is CASSGTSGSYEQYF.

V and J are TRBV7-6 and TRBJ2-5, with D perhaps matching TRBD2 (5 bases). Germline CDR1 and CDR2: SGHVS and FNYEAQ. The CDR3 has 14 residues. The V end was cut by 1 base, the J end by 6 bases, with 12 bases between. CDR3 residues: CASSLESGKQTQYF. The CDR3 DNA follows: TGTGCCAGCAGCTTAGAGTCCGGGAAACAGACCCAGTACTTC.

This clone has a single count. This rearrangement joins TRBV5-1 to TRBJ2-7; 9 nucleotides agree with TRBD1. This CDR3 has 15 residues. V shed 2 bases, J shed 5 bases, and the junction held 8 bases outside the gene matches. From germline, CDR1 is SGHRS and CDR2 YFSETQ. The CDR3 loop reads CASSFTTGGFDEQYF. The CDR3 region has the DNA TGCGCCAGCAGCTTTACAACAGGGGGCTTCGACGAGCAGTACTTC.

The chain is built from TRBV5-1 and TRBJ1-3; 7 bases fit TRBD1. J gave up 2 bases and V 3 bases, and 5 bases lay outside the gene matches. This CDR3 is 15 amino acids long. Germline V gene sequence: CDR1 SGHRS, CDR2 YFSETQ. Here the CDR3 reads CASSWQGVTGNTIYF. CDR3 coding DNA: TGCGCCAGCAGCTGGCAGGGGGTTACTGGAAACACCATATATTTT.

The chain has TRBV30 and TRBJ1-4; 8 bases line up with TRBD1. The CDR3 loop spans 12 amino acids. V trimming: 7 bases; J trimming: 3 bases; junction bases outside the gene matches: 1. Germline V gene data show CDR1 as GTSNPN and CDR2 as SVGIG (reference sequence). The CDR3 DNA reads as TGTGCCTTACAGGGGGCTAATGAAAAACTGTTTTTT. Translating gives CALQGANEKLFF.

The gene calls are TRBV29-1 and TRBJ1-3; no clear D gene. CDR1 and CDR2 (germline): SQVTM, ANQGSEA. The CDR3 totals 13 residues. Deletions cut 6 bases from V and 4 bases from J, with 13 bases between. CDR3 region: CSVRALTGNTIYF. The CDR3 DNA reads as TGCAGCGTACGGGCCCTAACGGGAAACACCATATATTTT.

The rearrangement uses TRBV28 and TRBJ2-1; D possibly matches TRBD1 or TRBD2 (5 bases each). The length of the CDR3 is 15 residues. The V end lost 4 bases, the J end lost 8 bases, and 18 bases lay between the germline ends. Per the germline V gene, CDR1 is MDHEN and CDR2 is SYDVKM. The CDR3 DNA is TGTGCCAGCAGTTCCGGGACCCGCCTCCCCTATGAGCAGTTCTTC. Translation: CASSSGTRLPYEQFF.

The CDR3 bases are TGTGCCAGCAACCGGGCCGGATCCAACACTGAAGCTTTCTTT. It encodes CASNRAGSNTEAFF. V usage is TRBV7-9 and J usage is TRBJ1-1, with D unresolved. The CDR3 sequence is 14 residues long. Deletions cut 7 bases from V and 2 bases from J, with 14 bases between. Germline V gives CDR1 SEHNR, CDR2 FQNEAQ (reference sequence).

V gene TRBV24-1 combines with J gene TRBJ2-3, with D possibly being TRBD1 (6 bases). The CDR3 runs 16 residues. Trimming shortened V by 6 bases and J by 3 bases, and 18 bases separated the two germline ends. CDR1 KGHDR and CDR2 SFDVKD come from the germline V gene. CDR3 sequence reads: CATSSYRDRGTDTQYF. In nucleotides, the CDR3 is TGTGCCACCAGTTCCTACAGGGACCGAGGGACAGATACGCAGTATTTT.

The chain has TRBV11-3 and TRBJ2-7; maybe TRBD1 (5 bases). The CDR3 spans 13 residues. V dropped 3 bases and J dropped 3 bases, with 9 bases sitting between them. The germline gives CDR1 SGHNT, CDR2 YENEEA. Written as DNA, the CDR3 is TGTGCCAGCAGCTTCGGCAGGGACTACGAGCAGTACTTC. It translates to CASSFGRDYEQYF.